These 15 T cell receptor beta chains came from one sample sequenced in a study of blood T cell repertoires in COVID-19. Only in-frame clones appear in the TCRdb table, and some are missing; sequencing was by immunoSEQ multiplex PCR. This sample has roughly 120,000 clones, with roughly 84% found just once. Sequenced material: peripheral blood. The receptors come from a woman aged 40 to 49 with acute or convalescent COVID-19.

This clone was seen just once. The chain joins TRBV18 to TRBJ1-1; perhaps TRBD1 as D (6 bases). The CDR3 loop spans 14 amino acids. CDR1 is KGHSH and CDR2 is LQKENI in the germline V gene. V lost 3 bases and J 1 base, leaving 9 bases between the germline ends. CDR3 in DNA: TGTGCCAGCTCACCCACGACAGGGAACACTGAAGCTTTCTTT. Amino acids: CASSPTTGNTEAFF.

The chain is built from TRBV20-1 and TRBJ2-1; D is undetermined. V lost 3 bases and J 8 bases, leaving 5 bases between the germline ends. Germline V gives CDR1 DFQATT, CDR2 SNEGSKA (reference sequence). There are 10 residues in the CDR3. This CDR3 reads CSASADEQFF. The CDR3, as DNA: TGCAGTGCTAGTGCCGATGAGCAGTTCTTC.

The J gene is TRBJ1-5, the V gene TRBV7-9; weak D call: TRBD1 (5 bases). Germline V gene data show CDR1 as SEHNR and CDR2 as FQNEAQ (reference sequence). The CDR3 covers 15 residues. The V and J ends lost 0 bases and 3 bases respectively, with 9 bases between them. The CDR3 DNA is TGTGCCAGCAGCTTAGCAGCAGGGTCCAATCAGCCCCAGCATTTT. Its protein is CASSLAAGSNQPQHF.

The chain is built from TRBV9 and TRBJ2-7; D not resolved. The germline gives CDR1 SGDLS, CDR2 YYNGEE. The ends were cut back, 0 bases at V and 4 bases at J, with 17 bases in the middle. This CDR3 comprises 16 residues. CDR3 nucleotides: TGTGCCAGCAGCGTAGCTGGAGCCGGCGGTACATACGAGCAGTACTTC. Amino acid sequence: CASSVAGAGGTYEQYF.

The rearrangement uses TRBV30 and TRBJ2-7; TRBD1 might be the D (6 bases). Germline loops: CDR1 GTSNPN, CDR2 SVGIG (reference sequence). The CDR3 loop spans 15 amino acids. The V end was cut by 2 bases, the J end by 3 bases, with 17 bases between. The CDR3 sequence: CAWSRRLQGNYEQYF. Here the CDR3 DNA reads TGTGCCTGGAGTCGTCGACTCCAGGGGAACTACGAGCAGTACTTC.

The chain combines TRBV27 with TRBJ1-5, with a tentative D call TRBD1 (6 bases). CDR1 is MNHEY and CDR2 is SMNVEV in the germline V gene (reference sequence). Trimming removed 8 bases at V and 6 bases at J, with 14 bases between. CDR3 length equals 13 residues. In DNA form, the CDR3 reads TGTGCCAGCGGGGACAATTCGGGTCAGCCCCAGCATTTT. Its translation is CASGDNSGQPQHF.

The rearrangement uses TRBV7-3 and TRBJ1-6, with D unclear. Germline lookup yields CDR1 SGHTA and CDR2 FQGTGA. The ends were cut back, 5 bases at V and 8 bases at J, with 13 bases in the middle. There are 14 residues in the CDR3. The CDR3 here is CASSLGVLDSPLHF. CDR3 DNA sequence: TGTGCCAGCAGCCTCGGGGTTCTCGATTCACCCCTCCACTTT.

The chain is built from TRBV6-2 or TRBV6-3 and TRBJ1-2; D not certain. Germline loops: CDR1 MNHEY, CDR2 SVGEGT. V was trimmed by 0 bases and J by 5 bases, leaving 22 bases between them. The CDR3 has 18 amino acids. CDR3 DNA sequence: TGTGCCAGCAGTTACTCGCCTGCAAGAGAGGGCACCAGATATGGCTACACCTTC. As protein: CASSYSPAREGTRYGYTF.

V and J are TRBV25-1 and TRBJ1-3; TRBD1 agrees at 7 bases. Losses at the gene ends were 4 bases for V and 4 bases for J; bases not matched to a gene: 7. The CDR3 consists of 15 residues. Germline values: CDR1 MGHDK, CDR2 SYGVNS. CDR3 in DNA: TGTGCCAGCAGTGGCTCACAGGGGAGGGGAAACACCATATATTTT. It is translated as CASSGSQGRGNTIYF.

V and J are TRBV9 and TRBJ2-2; 11 bases are a match to TRBD2. CDR1 SGDLS and CDR2 YYNGEE come from the germline V gene. The CDR3 sequence is 17 residues long. V dropped 4 bases and J dropped 1; count of bases not matched to a gene: 6. CDR3 bases: TGTGCCAGCAGCAAACCGGGACTAGCGGAGAACACCGGGGAGCTGTTTTTT. Encoded protein: CASSKPGLAENTGELFF.

The genes are TRBV4-3 and TRBJ1-5; TRBD1 agrees at 7 bases. Germline CDR1 LGHNA, CDR2 YSLEER. V gave up 0 bases and J gave up 4 bases; unmatched junction bases: 15. The CDR3 contains 19 residues. The CDR3 loop is CASSQDRVPGGRRNQPQHF. The CDR3 region has the DNA TGCGCCAGCAGCCAAGATAGGGTCCCAGGGGGTAGGCGAAATCAGCCCCAGCATTTT.

The rearrangement uses TRBV9 and TRBJ1-2; 8 positions agree with TRBD1. The CDR3 is 14 amino acids. The J segment lost 3 bases and the V segment lost 3 bases, leaving 4 bases of the junction unmatched. Germline V CDR1 and CDR2: SGDLS, YYNGEE. CDR3 residues: CASSAMDRDYGYTF. The CDR3 bases are TGTGCCAGCAGCGCCATGGACAGGGACTATGGCTACACCTTC.

The V gene is TRBV4-2, the J gene TRBJ1-3; possibly TRBD1 for D (6 bases). This CDR3 has 18 residues. Germline values: CDR1 LGHNA, CDR2 YNFKEQ. V lost 0 bases and J lost 3, with 18 bases in between. For the CDR3, the DNA is TGTGCCAGCAGCCAAGACGTCCCGGCAGGGGTCGGTGGAAACACCATATATTTT. Its protein is CASSQDVPAGVGGNTIYF.

CDR3 loop: CASSPQSARNEKLFF. The CDR3, as DNA: TGTGCCAGCAGTCCCCAATCAGCGCGTAATGAAAAACTGTTTTTT. The chain couples TRBV6-5 to TRBJ1-4; no firm D call. The CDR3 extends over 15 amino acids. Germline CDR1 and CDR2: MNHEY and SVGAGI. The V end lost 5 bases, the J end lost 4 bases, and 14 bases lay between the germline ends.

The chain combines TRBV6-5 with TRBJ2-7; the D gene is possibly TRBD1 (6 bases). This CDR3 is built from 15 residues. V lost 6 bases and J 6 bases, leaving 21 bases between the germline ends. The V gene's germline CDR1 is MNHEY and CDR2 SVGAGI. The DNA for the CDR3 is TGTGCCAGCAGCCCCGTGTTAGGGGGTTTTTCCGAGCAGTACTTC. It translates to CASSPVLGGFSEQYF.